This T cell receptor beta chain was sequenced during a study of control samples from healthy donors and cancer patients. The repertoire was sequenced with immunoSEQ multiplex PCR; TCRdb's copy has only in-frame clones and lacks some. With roughly 200,000 clones in the sample, the ten largest clones hold 2% to 2.5%. The V gene end was trimmed by 8 bases and the J gene end by 14 bases; junction bases not matched to a gene: 17. Germline V gives CDR1 ENHRY, CDR2 SYGVKD. CDR3 length equals 14 residues. The clonotype originates from a woman under 40 in good health. The chain uses TRBV10-3 and TRBJ2-1; 8 positions match TRBD2. The source material was blood. This CDR3 is CAIGDLVAGGEEFF. The CDR3 region has the DNA TGTGCCATCGGGGACTTAGTTGCGGGGGGAGAGGAGTTCTTC.